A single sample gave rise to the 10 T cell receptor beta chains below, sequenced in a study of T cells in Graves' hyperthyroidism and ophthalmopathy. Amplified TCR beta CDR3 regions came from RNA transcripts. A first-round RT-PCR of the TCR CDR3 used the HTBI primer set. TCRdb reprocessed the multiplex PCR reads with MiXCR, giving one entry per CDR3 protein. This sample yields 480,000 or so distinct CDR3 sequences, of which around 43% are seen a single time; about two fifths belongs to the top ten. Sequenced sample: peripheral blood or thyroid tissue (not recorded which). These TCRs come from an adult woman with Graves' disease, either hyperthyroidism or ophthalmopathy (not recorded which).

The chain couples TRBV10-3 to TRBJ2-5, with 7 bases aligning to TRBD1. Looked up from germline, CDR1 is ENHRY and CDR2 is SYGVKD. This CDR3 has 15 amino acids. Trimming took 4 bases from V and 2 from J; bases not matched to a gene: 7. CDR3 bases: TGTGCCATCAGTGCGTCGACAGGGCTTCAAGAGACCCAGTACTTC. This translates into CAISASTGLQETQYF.

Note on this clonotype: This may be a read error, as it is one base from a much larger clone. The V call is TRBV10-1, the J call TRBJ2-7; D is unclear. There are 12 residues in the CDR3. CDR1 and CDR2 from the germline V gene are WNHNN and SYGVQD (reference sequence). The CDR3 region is CAISDGYYEQYF. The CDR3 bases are TGTGCCATCAGTGACGGGTACTACGAGCAGTACTTC.

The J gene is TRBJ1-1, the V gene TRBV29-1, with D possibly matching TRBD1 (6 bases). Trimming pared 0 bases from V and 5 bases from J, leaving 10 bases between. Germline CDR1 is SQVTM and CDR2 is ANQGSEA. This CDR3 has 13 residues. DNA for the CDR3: TGCAGCGTTGAAGAACAGGGCATGACTGAAGCTTTCTTT. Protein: CSVEEQGMTEAFF.

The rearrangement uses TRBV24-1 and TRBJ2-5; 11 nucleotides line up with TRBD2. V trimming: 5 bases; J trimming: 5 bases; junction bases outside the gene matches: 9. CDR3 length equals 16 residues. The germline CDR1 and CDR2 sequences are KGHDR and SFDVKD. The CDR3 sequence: CATSALAGGPGETQYF. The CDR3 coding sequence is TGTGCCACCAGTGCTTTAGCGGGAGGGCCGGGGGAGACCCAGTACTTC.

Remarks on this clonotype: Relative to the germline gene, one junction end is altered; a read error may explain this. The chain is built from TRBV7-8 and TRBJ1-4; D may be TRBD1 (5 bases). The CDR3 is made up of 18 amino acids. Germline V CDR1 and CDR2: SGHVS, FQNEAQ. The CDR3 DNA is TGCGCCAGCAGCCAAGGACCGACGGTCAGGGACGTTGCTGAAAAACTGTTTTTT. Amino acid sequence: CASSQGPTVRDVAEKLFF.

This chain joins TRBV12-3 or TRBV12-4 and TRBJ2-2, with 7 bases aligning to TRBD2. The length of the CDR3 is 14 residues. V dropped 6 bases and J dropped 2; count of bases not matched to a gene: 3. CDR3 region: CASRPTSNTGELFF. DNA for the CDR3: TGTGCCAGCAGACCGACTAGCAACACCGGGGAGCTGTTTTTT.

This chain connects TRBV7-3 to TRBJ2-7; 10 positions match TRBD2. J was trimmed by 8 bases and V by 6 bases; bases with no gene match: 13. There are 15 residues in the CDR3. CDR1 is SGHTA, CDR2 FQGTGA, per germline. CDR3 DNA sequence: TGTGCCAGCAGGGCCCAGGGGCTAGCGGGAGTGCAGCAGTACTTC. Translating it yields CASRAQGLAGVQQYF. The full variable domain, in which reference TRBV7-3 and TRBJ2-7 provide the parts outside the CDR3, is GAGVSQTPSNKVTEKGKYVELRCDPISGHTALYWYRQSLGQGPEFLIYFQGTGAADDSGLPNDRFFAVRPEGSVSTLKIQRTERGDSAVYLCASRAQGLAGVQQYFGPGTRLTVT.

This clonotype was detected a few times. The CDR3 loop reads CASRRDAYEQYF. The CDR3 DNA follows: TGTGCCAGCCGAAGGGACGCCTACGAGCAGTACTTC. The chain combines TRBV12-3 or TRBV12-4 with TRBJ2-7, with D tentatively TRBD1 or TRBD2 (5 bases each). Trimming pared 8 bases from V and 2 bases from J, leaving 10 bases between. The CDR3 is 12 amino acids.

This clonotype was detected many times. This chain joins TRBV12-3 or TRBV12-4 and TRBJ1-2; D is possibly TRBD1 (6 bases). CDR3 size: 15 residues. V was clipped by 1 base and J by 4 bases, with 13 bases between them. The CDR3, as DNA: TGTGCCAGCAGTTTAGTCCAGGGGCAGAGCTATGGCTACACCTTC. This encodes CASSLVQGQSYGYTF.

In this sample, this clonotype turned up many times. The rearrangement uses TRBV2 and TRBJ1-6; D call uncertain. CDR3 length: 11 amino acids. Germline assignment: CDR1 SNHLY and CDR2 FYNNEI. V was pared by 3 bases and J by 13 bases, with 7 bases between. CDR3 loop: CASSENVPLHF. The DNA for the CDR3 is TGTGCCAGCAGTGAGAACGTGCCCCTCCACTTT.